The 17 T cell receptor beta chains listed next were all sequenced from one sample in a study of shared clonotypes between healthy human individuals. Sequencing was performed with immunoSEQ multiplex PCR; in TCRdb, only in-frame clones are kept and a portion is missing. The table records a few million clones, 80% to 95% of them present only once. Sequencing was done on a sample of naive CD4+ T cells from PBMCs. Sample subset: CD45RA+ positively selected. These receptors all stem from a man between 18 and 29 years old in good health. Some clones in this sample may be carry-over from other donors' samples.

The chain carries TRBV5-1 and TRBJ1-1; tentatively, D is TRBD1 (6 bases). CDR3 length: 13 residues. CDR1 SGHRS and CDR2 YFSETQ come from the germline V gene. Trimming cost V 4 bases and J 4 bases, with 11 bases left between them. The CDR3 sequence is CASSPGVSTEAFF. The CDR3, as DNA: TGCGCCAGCAGCCCAGGGGTTAGCACTGAAGCTTTCTTT.

V and J are TRBV5-1 and TRBJ2-7, with TRBD2 as a possible D gene (5 bases). CDR1 and CDR2 (germline): SGHRS, YFSETQ. V shed 0 bases and J shed 4 bases, with 14 bases lying between them. The CDR3 length is 15 residues. In nucleotides, the CDR3 is TGCGCCAGCAGCTTGGGTTCCCCGGGGTTGTACGAGCAGTACTTC. Amino acids: CASSLGSPGLYEQYF.

This chain uses TRBV7-2 with TRBJ2-3, with D perhaps TRBD1 or TRBD2 (5 bases each). The CDR3 is made up of 17 amino acids. V was cut by 0 bases and J by 6 bases, with 19 bases left in between. From germline, CDR1 is SGHTA and CDR2 FQGNSA. CDR3 in DNA: TGTGCCAGCAGCTTAGCTGGGGGACGGATGGGATCGGATACGCAGTATTTT. Its protein is CASSLAGGRMGSDTQYF.

The V call is TRBV2, the J call TRBJ2-4, with D perhaps TRBD1 or TRBD2 (6 bases each). The CDR3 is 15 residues long. Germline assignment: CDR1 SNHLY and CDR2 FYNNEI. V was cut by 7 bases and J by 2 bases, with 15 bases left in between. The CDR3 region is CASTEGGTTKNIQYF. The CDR3 region has the DNA TGTGCCAGCACCGAAGGCGGGACAACCAAAAACATTCAGTACTTC.

The V call is TRBV19, the J call TRBJ2-1; TRBD1 aligns across 7 bases. The V gene end was trimmed by 5 bases and the J gene end by 7 bases; junction bases not matched to a gene: 5. Germline CDR1 reads LNHDA; CDR2 reads SQIVND (reference sequence). The CDR3 spans 13 residues. CDR3 sequence reads: CASSVDRVNEQFF. CDR3 bases: TGTGCCAGTAGTGTCGACAGGGTGAATGAGCAGTTCTTC.

The chain employs TRBV7-2 and TRBJ1-2; D unclear. The CDR3 totals 12 residues. The V end lost 1 base, the J end lost 5 bases, and 5 bases lay between the germline ends. Per the germline V gene, CDR1 is SGHTA and CDR2 is FQGNSA. The CDR3: CASSLVEYGYTF. The CDR3, as DNA: TGTGCCAGCAGCTTAGTAGAGTATGGCTACACCTTC.

The CDR3 nucleotides read TGTGCCAGCAGCATCAGGGGTCAAGAGACCCAGTACTTC. Protein: CASSIRGQETQYF. The rearrangement links TRBV5-6 to TRBJ2-5; possibly TRBD1 for D (6 bases). Germline assignment: CDR1 SGHDT and CDR2 YYEEEE. This CDR3 comprises 13 residues. V was shortened by 4 bases and J by 2 bases, with 9 bases between the two germline ends.

The rearrangement links TRBV5-1 to TRBJ2-1; 8 positions match TRBD1. In germline, CDR1 is SGHRS, CDR2 YFSETQ. The J segment lost 11 bases and the V segment lost 2 bases, leaving 12 bases of the junction unmatched. The CDR3 consists of 15 residues. CDR3 coding DNA: TGCGCCAGCAGCTTTTCAGGGGGCTTGTTAGCGCAGCAGTTCTTC. Translated, it gives CASSFSGGLLAQQFF.

This chain links TRBV5-1 with TRBJ1-2, with a weak D call TRBD1 (6 bases). The CDR3 is 14 residues long. V was shortened by 3 bases and J by 0 bases, with 9 bases between the two germline ends. Germline CDR1 is SGHRS and CDR2 is YFSETQ. CDR3 residues: CASSWTDTNYGYTF. The CDR3 nucleotides read TGCGCCAGCAGCTGGACAGATACTAACTATGGCTACACCTTC.

This clone was counted only a few times. V is TRBV28 and J is TRBJ1-2; no reliable D call. The CDR3 sequence is 13 residues long. Looked up from germline, CDR1 is MDHEN and CDR2 is SYDVKM. Trimming shortened V by 8 bases and J by 8 bases, and 18 bases separated the two germline ends. CDR3 bases: TGTGCCAGCTTCCAAGGACGGACTGAAGGCTACACCTTC. This sequence encodes CASFQGRTEGYTF.

V is TRBV6-5 and J is TRBJ2-1; 10 nucleotides line up with TRBD2. CDR3 size: 16 residues. V was pared by 1 base and J by 5 bases, with 5 bases of the junction left unmatched. Germline V CDR1 and CDR2: MNHEY, SVGAGI. The CDR3 protein is CASSYFLAGANNEQFF. CDR3 in DNA: TGTGCCAGCAGTTACTTTCTAGCGGGGGCCAACAATGAGCAGTTCTTC.

This chain connects TRBV28 to TRBJ2-7, with 10 bases identical to TRBD1. The germline V gene has CDR1 MDHEN and CDR2 SYDVKM. The junction had 7 bases not matched to a gene; V was cut back by 4 bases and J by 4 bases. The CDR3 covers 15 residues. The CDR3 reads CASSSPGQGFYEQYF. CDR3 sequence (DNA): TGTGCCAGCAGTTCCCCGGGACAGGGGTTTTACGAGCAGTACTTC.

As to this clone: Other nucleotide sequences from this sample produce the same CDR3. The V call is TRBV11-3, the J call TRBJ2-3; D call uncertain. Trimming pared 5 bases from V and 0 bases from J, leaving 9 bases between. This CDR3 is built from 14 residues. Per germline, CDR1 SGHNT and CDR2 YENEEA. Here the CDR3 reads CASSPRTSTDTQYF. In DNA form, the CDR3 reads TGTGCCAGCAGCCCCCGAACTAGCACAGATACGCAGTATTTT.

The chain uses TRBV7-2 and TRBJ2-3, with 7 bases aligning to TRBD1. The V gene's germline CDR1 is SGHTA and CDR2 FQGNSA. J lost 5 bases, V lost 5 bases, and 10 bases had no gene match. The CDR3 loop spans 15 amino acids. As DNA, the CDR3 is TGTGCCAGCAGCCAACCAGGGGGAGTAAAAGATACGCAGTATTTT. Translation gives CASSQPGGVKDTQYF.

This sequence joins TRBV7-4 and TRBJ1-5, with 9 nucleotides matching TRBD1. The CDR3 is 19 amino acids. V was clipped by 2 bases and J by 0 bases; unmatched bases: 11. Per germline, CDR1 SGHVT and CDR2 SQSDAQ. CDR3 residues: CASSLSDRGSYYSNQPQHF. In DNA, the CDR3 is TGTGCCAGCAGCTTAAGCGACAGGGGGTCCTATTATAGCAATCAGCCCCAGCATTTT.

This CDR3 is CASSQDAGERQFF. The CDR3 DNA is TGCGCCAGCAGCCAAGACGCGGGAGAAAGGCAGTTCTTC. V and J are TRBV4-3 and TRBJ2-1, with TRBD2 matching over 7 bases. Looked up from germline, CDR1 is LGHNA and CDR2 is YSLEER. The CDR3 loop spans 13 amino acids. The V and J ends lost 0 bases and 12 bases, in that order; junction bases with no gene match: 5.

The chain joins TRBV5-1 to TRBJ1-3, with TRBD1 matching 10 bases. Germline assignment: CDR1 SGHRS and CDR2 YFSETQ. V shed 4 bases, J shed 3 bases, and the junction held 7 bases outside the gene matches. The CDR3 covers 16 residues. CDR3 coding DNA: TGCGCCAGCAGCCAAGACAGGGGGCTTCGTGGAAACACCATATATTTT. This codes for CASSQDRGLRGNTIYF.